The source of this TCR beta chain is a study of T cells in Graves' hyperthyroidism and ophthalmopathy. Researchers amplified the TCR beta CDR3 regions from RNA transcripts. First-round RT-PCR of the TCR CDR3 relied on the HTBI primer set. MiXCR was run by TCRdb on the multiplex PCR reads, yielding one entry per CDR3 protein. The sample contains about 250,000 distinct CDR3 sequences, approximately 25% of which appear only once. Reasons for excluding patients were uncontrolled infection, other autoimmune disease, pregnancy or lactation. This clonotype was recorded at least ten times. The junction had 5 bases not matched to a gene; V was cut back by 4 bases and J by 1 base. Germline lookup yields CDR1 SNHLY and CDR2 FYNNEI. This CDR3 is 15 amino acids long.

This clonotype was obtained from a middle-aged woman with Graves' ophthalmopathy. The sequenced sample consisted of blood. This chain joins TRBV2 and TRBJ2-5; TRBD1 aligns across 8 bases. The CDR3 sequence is CASSVIGTGQETQYF. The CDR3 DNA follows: TGTGCCAGCAGTGTTATAGGGACAGGCCAAGAGACCCAGTACTTC. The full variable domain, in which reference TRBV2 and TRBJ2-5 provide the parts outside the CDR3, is EPEVTQTPSHQVTQMGQEVILRCVPISNHLYFYWYRQILGQKVEFLVSFYNNEISEKSEIFDDQFSVERPDGSNFTLKIRSTKLEDSAMYFCASSVIGTGQETQYFGPGTRLLVL.